The 17 T cell receptor beta chains below were found in one sample sequenced in a study of graft-versus-host responses after intestinal transplantation. Processed graft tissue released its intraepithelial and lamina propria lymphocytes. Only in-frame clones appear in the TCRdb table, and some are missing; sequencing was by immunoSEQ multiplex PCR. Here the sample spans some 3,500 clones, roughly 83% being singletons. Here the sequenced sample was ileum tissue, taken roughly 17 and 21 days after intestinal transplantation. These TCRs come from a human patient who received an intestinal transplant, so some T cells may come from the graft donor.

The rearrangement links TRBV19 to TRBJ2-6; D unclear. This CDR3 is built from 12 residues. The germline CDR1 and CDR2 sequences are LNHDA and SQIVND (reference sequence). V lost 4 bases and J 4 bases, leaving 2 bases between the germline ends. The CDR3 coding sequence is TGTGCCAGTAGTACCGGGGCCAACGTCCTGACTTTC. This encodes CASSTGANVLTF.

This rearrangement joins TRBV30 to TRBJ1-4, with TRBD1 identical over 7 bases. V lost 5 bases and J lost 4; bases outside the gene matches: 4. CDR3 length: 13 residues. Germline V lookup: CDR1 GTSNPN, CDR2 SVGIG (reference sequence). Written as DNA, the CDR3 is TGTGCCTGGTCGGGACAGATTAATGAAAAACTGTTTTTT. This gives the protein CAWSGQINEKLFF.

J is TRBJ2-1 and V is TRBV5-4; 7 bases are a match to TRBD1. The CDR3 is 13 amino acids. The ends lost 4 bases at V and 7 bases at J; junction bases unmatched: 5. Germline CDR1 SGHNT, CDR2 YYREEE (reference sequence). This CDR3 reads CASSTKQGNEQFF. The CDR3 DNA is TGTGCCAGCAGCACCAAACAGGGGAATGAGCAGTTCTTC.

This chain uses TRBV6-5 with TRBJ1-2; D gene uncertain. V lost 2 bases and J lost 7, with 11 bases in between. The CDR3 covers 13 residues. Germline V lookup: CDR1 MNHEY, CDR2 SVGAGI. For the CDR3, the DNA is TGTGCCAGCAGTTACGGGTCGGGGTCTGGCTACACCTTC. The encoded protein is CASSYGSGSGYTF.

This chain links TRBV5-1 with TRBJ1-2, with 12 bases fitting TRBD1. Germline loops: CDR1 SGHRS, CDR2 YFSETQ. With 4 bases clipped from V and 3 bases from J, the junction kept 7 bases outside the gene matches. There are 16 residues in the CDR3. Here the CDR3 reads CASSTGTGGVDYGYTF. As DNA, the CDR3 is TGCGCCAGCAGCACCGGGACAGGGGGCGTCGACTATGGCTACACCTTC.

The genes are TRBV6-1 and TRBJ1-4; 10 bases line up with TRBD1. Losses at the gene ends were 4 bases for V and 6 bases for J; bases not matched to a gene: 8. The CDR3 has 16 amino acids. Germline V gene data show CDR1 as MNHNS and CDR2 as SASEGT. The CDR3 is CASSALHGTGDEKLFF. As DNA, the CDR3 is TGTGCCAGCAGTGCCCTTCACGGGACAGGGGATGAAAAACTGTTTTTT.

The V gene is TRBV4-1, the J gene TRBJ1-3; TRBD1 might be the D (6 bases). Germline-derived CDR1 and CDR2 are MGHRA and YSYEKL. Deletions cut 0 bases from V and 4 bases from J, with 13 bases between. The CDR3 extends over 16 amino acids. CDR3 sequence: CASSQDPPGQGNTIYF. Here the CDR3 DNA reads TGCGCCAGCAGCCAAGATCCTCCCGGACAGGGAAACACCATATATTTT.

This chain joins TRBV21-1 and TRBJ1-5. TRBV21-1 is classified as a pseudogene. This CDR3 is built from 15 residues. The chain's CDR3 is CASIKPDGSNQPQHF. The CDR3 DNA reads TGTGCCAGCATCAAACCGGACGGGAGCAATCAGCCCCAGCATTTT.

This sequence joins TRBV5-4 and TRBJ2-5, with 11 bases lining up with TRBD2. The CDR3 extends over 15 amino acids. J was trimmed by 4 bases and V by 2 bases; bases with no gene match: 4. The V gene's germline CDR1 is SGHNT and CDR2 YYREEE (reference sequence). CDR3: CASSFSGGAAETQYF. The CDR3 coding sequence is TGTGCCAGCAGCTTTAGCGGGGGGGCGGCAGAGACCCAGTACTTC. The whole variable domain, filled in from reference TRBV5-4 and TRBJ2-5, reads ETGVTQSPTHLIKTRGQQVTLRCSSQSGHNTVSWYQQALGQGPQFIFQYYREEENGRGNFPPRFSGLQFPNYSSELNVNALELDDSALYLCASSFSGGAAETQYFGPGTRLLVL.

The table lists this clone with a few counts. The chain uses TRBV6-5 and TRBJ1-2; TRBD1 aligns across 7 bases. V trimming: 5 bases; J trimming: 2 bases; junction bases outside the gene matches: 8. This CDR3 comprises 15 residues. CDR1 is MNHEY and CDR2 is SVGAGI in the germline V gene. CDR3 nucleotides: TGTGCCAGCAGTCCGACAGGGAATAGAAACTATGGCTACACCTTC. It specifies CASSPTGNRNYGYTF.

About this clone: Other DNA sequences of this sample code for an identical CDR3. This chain connects TRBV15 to TRBJ1-5, with D possibly TRBD1 on 6 matching bases. The germline V gene has CDR1 LNHNV and CDR2 YYDKDF (reference sequence). Trimming cost V 6 bases and J 7 bases, with 13 bases left between them. This CDR3 has 13 amino acids. The CDR3 nucleotides read TGTGCCACCAGTAGCAACAGGGTACAGCCCCAGCATTTT. Translating gives CATSSNRVQPQHF. Together with reference TRBV15 and TRBJ1-5, the CDR3 gives the full variable domain: DAMVIQNPRYQVTQFGKPVTLSCSQTLNHNVMYWYQQKSSQAPKLLFHYYDKDFNNEADTPDNFQSRRPNTSFCFLDIRSPGLGDTAMYLCATSSNRVQPQHFGDGTRLSIL.

This clone was observed once. The chain employs TRBV9 and TRBJ2-1, with 7 bases lining up with TRBD2. The CDR3 has 15 amino acids. V lost 0 bases, J lost 5 bases, and 5 bases stayed unmatched. Germline CDR1 and CDR2: SGDLS and YYNGEE. The CDR3, as DNA: TGTGCCAGCAGCGTAGATGGGGGAGGGAACAATGAGCAGTTCTTC. Translated: CASSVDGGGNNEQFF.

The chain links TRBV7-8 to TRBJ1-4; no clear D. Deletions cut 0 bases from V and 0 bases from J, with 5 bases between. This CDR3 contains 15 residues. The V gene's germline CDR1 is SGHVS and CDR2 FQNEAQ. CDR3 protein: CASSLAESTNEKLFF. DNA of the CDR3: TGTGCCAGCAGCTTAGCAGAGTCAACTAATGAAAAACTGTTTTTT.

The rearrangement uses TRBV9 and TRBJ2-7; 8 nucleotides line up with TRBD1. Trimming removed 3 bases from V and 12 bases from J; junction bases left unmatched: 5. CDR1 SGDLS and CDR2 YYNGEE come from the germline V gene. There are 11 residues in the CDR3. The CDR3 nucleotides are TGTGCCAGCAGCGGGCGGGACAGGTCGTACTTC. Translated, it gives CASSGRDRSYF.

The sample holds one count of this clone. The chain employs TRBV28 and TRBJ1-1, with 7 bases aligning to TRBD1. The V and J ends lost 5 bases and 3 bases, in that order; junction bases with no gene match: 9. Germline values: CDR1 MDHEN, CDR2 SYDVKM. The CDR3 is 15 amino acids. CDR3 protein: CASSEGTVMYTEAFF. In DNA, the CDR3 is TGTGCCAGCAGTGAAGGGACAGTGATGTACACTGAAGCTTTCTTT.

The chain uses TRBV7-9 and TRBJ1-2; 8 bases match TRBD1. In germline, CDR1 is SEHNR, CDR2 FQNEAQ (reference sequence). The V segment lost 1 base and the J segment 4 bases; nucleotides outside the gene matches: 2. The CDR3 loop spans 14 amino acids. The CDR3 spells CASSLGQGTYGYTF. The CDR3, as DNA: TGTGCCAGCAGCTTAGGACAGGGGACCTATGGCTACACCTTC.

The rearrangement uses TRBV6-6 and TRBJ2-5; tentatively, D is TRBD1 (7 bases). Trimming shortened V by 5 bases and J by 3 bases, and 10 bases separated the two germline ends. The V gene's germline CDR1 is MNHNY and CDR2 SVGAGI (reference sequence). The CDR3 contains 13 residues. CDR3 nucleotides: TGTGCCAGCAGTCCAGGGGGGAAAGAGACCCAGTACTTC. Its protein is CASSPGGKETQYF.